The rows below give T cell receptor beta chains drawn from one sample of a study of cytomegalovirus exposure and HLA in healthy donors. Libraries were prepared by immunoSEQ multiplex PCR; TCRdb keeps only in-frame clonotypes and omits some of them. The data show 140,000 or so clones, with roughly nine tenths seen just once and 9% to 9.5% held by the top ten. The sequencing input was PBMCs. All receptors come from a woman in her late teens or twenties in good health and CMV-seropositive. CDR3s include the opening cysteine and the closing phenylalanine or tryptophan. A D gene is named only where the DNA matches it firmly.

CDR3 protein: CSVGRQGAPSNYGYTF
V gene: TRBV29-1
D gene: TRBD1
J gene: TRBJ1-2

CDR3 protein: CASSSAPLGQGGVNTEAFF
V gene: TRBV28
D gene: TRBD1
J gene: TRBJ1-1

CDR3 protein: CASSLGDRGQETQYF
V gene: TRBV5-1
D gene: TRBD1
J gene: TRBJ2-5

CDR3 protein: CASWRGGANEQYF
V gene: TRBV12-5
D gene: NA
J gene: TRBJ2-7

CDR3 protein: CASSLSFGGNQPQHF
V gene: TRBV7-2
D gene: NA
J gene: TRBJ1-5

CDR3 protein: CASSYGLNNEQFF
V gene: TRBV5-1
D gene: NA
J gene: TRBJ2-1

CDR3 protein: CASSTDRAHQPQHF
V gene: TRBV7-9
D gene: TRBD1
J gene: TRBJ1-5

CDR3 protein: CASSYGQGTNTEAFF
V gene: TRBV6-5
D gene: NA
J gene: TRBJ1-1

CDR3 protein: CASPQGALTDTQYF
V gene: TRBV6-4
D gene: TRBD1
J gene: TRBJ2-3

CDR3 protein: CASSGSLAVSTDTQYF
V gene: TRBV9
D gene: TRBD2
J gene: TRBJ2-3

CDR3 protein: CASSLEQGAYGYTF
V gene: TRBV18
D gene: TRBD1
J gene: TRBJ1-2

CDR3 protein: CASGRLGGEQFF
V gene: TRBV6-5
D gene: NA
J gene: TRBJ2-1

CDR3 protein: CASSALTSGGPYEQYF
V gene: TRBV7-6
D gene: TRBD2
J gene: TRBJ2-7

CDR3 protein: CASSLRQGEDEQYF
V gene: TRBV7-9
D gene: TRBD1
J gene: TRBJ2-7

CDR3 protein: CSGQLNNEQFF
V gene: TRBV29-1
D gene: NA
J gene: TRBJ2-1

CDR3 protein: CASSLGTGAPYEQYF
V gene: TRBV27
D gene: NA
J gene: TRBJ2-7

CDR3 protein: CASSFHGQGSEQYF
V gene: TRBV7-8
D gene: TRBD1
J gene: TRBJ2-7

CDR3 protein: CAISESLPSTDTQYF
V gene: TRBV10-3
D gene: NA
J gene: TRBJ2-3

CDR3 protein: CASSYLAGATDTQYF
V gene: TRBV6-5
D gene: TRBD2
J gene: TRBJ2-3

CDR3 protein: CASSPKWTGGKGGDQPQHF
V gene: TRBV7-2
D gene: TRBD1
J gene: TRBJ1-5

CDR3 protein: CAISGGTGVDTQYF
V gene: TRBV10-3
D gene: TRBD1
J gene: TRBJ2-3

CDR3 protein: CATSRGQGYGYTF
V gene: TRBV15
D gene: NA
J gene: TRBJ1-2

CDR3 protein: CASRFRGQSYGYTF
V gene: TRBV5-4
D gene: TRBD1
J gene: TRBJ1-2

CDR3 protein: CASSSGLAGGLISSYNEQFF
V gene: TRBV5-1
D gene: TRBD2
J gene: TRBJ2-1

CDR3 protein: CATCRDRGCHEQYF
V gene: TRBV15
D gene: TRBD1
J gene: TRBJ2-7

CDR3 protein: CASSPKNTGELFF
V gene: TRBV18
D gene: NA
J gene: TRBJ2-2

CDR3 protein: CASSPQGRAYNSPLHF
V gene: TRBV27
D gene: NA
J gene: TRBJ1-6

CDR3 protein: CASSSGGGREDGYTF
V gene: TRBV5-6
D gene: NA
J gene: TRBJ1-2

CDR3 protein: CASSQEISGPYEQYF
V gene: TRBV14
D gene: TRBD2
J gene: TRBJ2-7

CDR3 protein: CASRGGAVRETQYF
V gene: TRBV6-5
D gene: NA
J gene: TRBJ2-5

CDR3 protein: CASSSRQGARIMNTGELFF
V gene: TRBV5-4
D gene: TRBD1
J gene: TRBJ2-2

CDR3 protein: CVSSPLTGRQPQHF
V gene: TRBV28
D gene: TRBD1
J gene: TRBJ1-5

CDR3 protein: CASSFRVGGQGETQYF
V gene: TRBV14
D gene: NA
J gene: TRBJ2-5

CDR3 protein: CANSQEVDTQYF
V gene: TRBV6-1
D gene: NA
J gene: TRBJ2-3

CDR3 protein: CASSPEIRGSEAFF
V gene: TRBV18
D gene: NA
J gene: TRBJ1-1

CDR3 protein: CASSVDPGNSGNTIYF
V gene: TRBV9
D gene: NA
J gene: TRBJ1-3

CDR3 protein: CASSRYIDGYTF
V gene: TRBV9
D gene: NA
J gene: TRBJ1-2

CDR3 protein: CASSPPRDRGRNEQFF
V gene: TRBV9
D gene: TRBD1
J gene: TRBJ2-1

CDR3 protein: CSARRTYEQYF
V gene: TRBV20-1
D gene: NA
J gene: TRBJ2-7

CDR3 protein: CASRLDRVRIQPQHF
V gene: TRBV28
D gene: TRBD1
J gene: TRBJ1-5